These 5 T cell receptor beta chains were all obtained from the same sample, sequenced in a study of blood T cell repertoires in COVID-19. Generated by immunoSEQ multiplex PCR, the TCRdb table keeps only in-frame clones and is missing some. The sample shows some 180,000 clones, 81% of them seen only once. The sequencing input was peripheral blood. Source of these receptors: a woman of 80 years or more with COVID-19, enrolled during active disease.

The V gene is TRBV27, the J gene TRBJ2-7; D unresolved. V was clipped by 10 bases and J by 3 bases, with 13 bases between them. The CDR3 runs to 12 residues. The germline gives CDR1 MNHEY, CDR2 SMNVEV (reference sequence). The CDR3 nucleotides read TGTGCCACTCCGGTTAGAGGCTACGAGCAGTACTTC. As protein: CATPVRGYEQYF.

This chain connects TRBV6-1 to TRBJ2-7, with D possibly TRBD2 on 5 matching bases. The CDR3 is 16 amino acids. V was shortened by 4 bases and J by 0 bases, with 16 bases between the two germline ends. The V gene's germline CDR1 is MNHNS and CDR2 SASEGT. CDR3 nucleotide sequence: TGTGCCAGCAGTGGACCCGTTAGAGGGAGCTCCTACGAGCAGTACTTC. Amino acid sequence: CASSGPVRGSSYEQYF.

In its sample, this clone was seen once. The CDR3 region has the DNA TGCGCCAGCAGCCAAGGATTCGGTAGCTGGGAAGCTTTCTTT. Its translation is CASSQGFGSWEAFF. The J gene is TRBJ1-1, the V gene TRBV4-1; D uncertain. Trimming removed 1 base at V and 8 bases at J, with 14 bases between. The CDR3 covers 14 residues. Germline V gene data show CDR1 as MGHRA and CDR2 as YSYEKL.

This chain links TRBV2 with TRBJ2-7; D is unresolved. The CDR3 is 14 residues long. CDR1 and CDR2 (germline): SNHLY, FYNNEI. Deletions cut 9 bases from V and 0 bases from J, with 15 bases between. In nucleotides, the CDR3 is TGTGCCAGGTCGTGGGCAGAGAGCTCCTACGAGCAGTACTTC. Encoded protein: CARSWAESSYEQYF.

This clone has at least ten counts. CDR3 residues: CASSPGTANTGELFF. In DNA, the CDR3 is TGTGCCAGCAGCCCAGGGACAGCTAACACCGGGGAGCTGTTTTTT. This chain joins TRBV7-9 and TRBJ2-2, with 7 bases that match TRBD1. V shed 5 bases, J shed 2 bases, and the junction held 5 bases outside the gene matches. Germline V gives CDR1 SEHNR, CDR2 FQNEAQ (reference sequence). This CDR3 has 15 residues.